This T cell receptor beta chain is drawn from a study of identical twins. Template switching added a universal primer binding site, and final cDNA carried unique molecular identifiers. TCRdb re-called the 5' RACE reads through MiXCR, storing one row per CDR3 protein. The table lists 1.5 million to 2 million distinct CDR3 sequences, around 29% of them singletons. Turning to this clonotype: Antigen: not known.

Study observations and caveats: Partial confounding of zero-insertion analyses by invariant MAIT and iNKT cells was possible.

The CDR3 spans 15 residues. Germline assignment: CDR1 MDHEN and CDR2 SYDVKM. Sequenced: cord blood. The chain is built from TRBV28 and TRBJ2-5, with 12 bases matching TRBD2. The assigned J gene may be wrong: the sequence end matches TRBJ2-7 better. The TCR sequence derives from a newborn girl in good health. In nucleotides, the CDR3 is TGTGCCAGCAGACCTAGCGGGAGGGCGTTATTCGAGCAGTACTTC. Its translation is CASRPSGRALFEQYF.